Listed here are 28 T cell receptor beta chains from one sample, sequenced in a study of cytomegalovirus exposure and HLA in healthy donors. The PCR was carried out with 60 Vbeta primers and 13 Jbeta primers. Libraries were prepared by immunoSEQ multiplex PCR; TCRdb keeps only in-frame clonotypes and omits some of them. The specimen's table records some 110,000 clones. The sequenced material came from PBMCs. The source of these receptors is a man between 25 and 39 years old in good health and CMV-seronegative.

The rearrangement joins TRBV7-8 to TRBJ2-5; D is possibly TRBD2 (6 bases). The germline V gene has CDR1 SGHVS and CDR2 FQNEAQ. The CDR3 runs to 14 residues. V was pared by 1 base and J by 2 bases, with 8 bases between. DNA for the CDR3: TGTGCCAGCAGCTTAGGGGCGGGACAAGAGACCCAGTACTTC. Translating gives CASSLGAGQETQYF.

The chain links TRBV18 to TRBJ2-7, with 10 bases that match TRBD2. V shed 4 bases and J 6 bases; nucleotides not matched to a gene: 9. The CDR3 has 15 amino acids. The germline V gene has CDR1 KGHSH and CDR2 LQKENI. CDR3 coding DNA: TGTGCCAGCTCACTGCAGCGGGGGGGCGGCGGCGAGCAGTACTTC. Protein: CASSLQRGGGGEQYF. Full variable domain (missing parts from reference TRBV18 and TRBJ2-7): NAGVMQNPRHLVRRRGQEARLRCSPMKGHSHVYWYRQLPEEGLKFMVYLQKENIIDESGMPKERFSAEFPKEGPSILRIQQVVRGDSAAYFCASSLQRGGGGEQYFGPGTRLTVT.

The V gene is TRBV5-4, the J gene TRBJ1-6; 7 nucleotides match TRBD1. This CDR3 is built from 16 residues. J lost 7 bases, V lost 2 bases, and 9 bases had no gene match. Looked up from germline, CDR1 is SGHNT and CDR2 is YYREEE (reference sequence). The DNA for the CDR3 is TGTGCCAGCAGCTTCCCATCTTCGGGACAGAATTCACCCCTCCACTTT. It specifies CASSFPSSGQNSPLHF. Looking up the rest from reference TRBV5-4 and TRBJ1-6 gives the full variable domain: ETGVTQSPTHLIKTRGQQVTLRCSSQSGHNTVSWYQQALGQGPQFIFQYYREEENGRGNFPPRFSGLQFPNYSSELNVNALELDDSALYLCASSFPSSGQNSPLHFGNGTRLTVT.

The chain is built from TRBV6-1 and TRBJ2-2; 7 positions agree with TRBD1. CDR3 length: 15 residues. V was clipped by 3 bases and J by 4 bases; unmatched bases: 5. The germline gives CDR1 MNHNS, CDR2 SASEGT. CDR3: CASSERGLFTGELFF. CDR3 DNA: TGTGCCAGCAGTGAGAGGGGGCTATTCACCGGGGAGCTGTTTTTT.

The CDR3 coding sequence is TGTGCCAGCAGTGATTCTATTGGGGGGGAGACCCAGTACTTC. This codes for CASSDSIGGETQYF. This chain joins TRBV6-1 and TRBJ2-5; tentative D call: TRBD2 (6 bases). Germline V lookup: CDR1 MNHNS, CDR2 SASEGT. V was pared by 3 bases and J by 5 bases, with 13 bases between. This CDR3 comprises 14 residues.

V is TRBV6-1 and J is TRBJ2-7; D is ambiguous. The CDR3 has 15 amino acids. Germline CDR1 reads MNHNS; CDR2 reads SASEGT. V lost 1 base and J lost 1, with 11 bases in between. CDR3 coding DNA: TGTGCCAGCAGTGAAGGCGGAAGGAAATCCTACGAGCAGTACTTC. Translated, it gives CASSEGGRKSYEQYF.

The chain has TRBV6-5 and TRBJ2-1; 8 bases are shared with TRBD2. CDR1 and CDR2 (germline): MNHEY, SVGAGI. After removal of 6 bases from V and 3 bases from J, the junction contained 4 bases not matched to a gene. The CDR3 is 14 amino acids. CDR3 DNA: TGTGCCAGCAGCACTAGCGGTTACTACAATGAGCAGTTCTTC. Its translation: CASSTSGYYNEQFF.

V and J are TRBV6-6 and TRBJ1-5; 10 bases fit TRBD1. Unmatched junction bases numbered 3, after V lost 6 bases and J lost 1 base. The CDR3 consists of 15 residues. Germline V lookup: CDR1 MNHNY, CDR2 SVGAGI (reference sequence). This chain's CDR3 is CASSPGQGSNQPQHF. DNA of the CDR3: TGTGCCAGCAGCCCGGGACAGGGGAGCAATCAGCCCCAGCATTTT.

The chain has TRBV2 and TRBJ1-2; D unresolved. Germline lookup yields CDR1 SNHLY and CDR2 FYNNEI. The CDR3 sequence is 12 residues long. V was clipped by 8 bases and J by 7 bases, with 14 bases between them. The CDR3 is CASDGGSGGYTF. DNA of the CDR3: TGTGCCAGCGACGGAGGCAGCGGTGGCTACACCTTC. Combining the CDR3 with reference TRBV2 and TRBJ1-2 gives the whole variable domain EPEVTQTPSHQVTQMGQEVILRCVPISNHLYFYWYRQILGQKVEFLVSFYNNEISEKSEIFDDQFSVERPDGSNFTLKIRSTKLEDSAMYFCASDGGSGGYTFGSGTRLTVV.

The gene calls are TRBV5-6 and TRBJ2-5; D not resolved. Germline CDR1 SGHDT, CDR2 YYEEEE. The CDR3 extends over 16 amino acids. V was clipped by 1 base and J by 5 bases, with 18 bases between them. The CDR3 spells CASSLSLSDKRETQYF. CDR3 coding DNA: TGTGCCAGCAGCTTGTCTTTATCCGACAAACGGGAGACCCAGTACTTC. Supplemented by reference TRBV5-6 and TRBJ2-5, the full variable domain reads DAGVTQSPTHLIKTRGQQVTLRCSPKSGHDTVSWYQQALGQGPQFIFQYYEEEERQRGNFPDRFSGHQFPNYSSELNVNALLLGDSALYLCASSLSLSDKRETQYFGPGTRLLVL.

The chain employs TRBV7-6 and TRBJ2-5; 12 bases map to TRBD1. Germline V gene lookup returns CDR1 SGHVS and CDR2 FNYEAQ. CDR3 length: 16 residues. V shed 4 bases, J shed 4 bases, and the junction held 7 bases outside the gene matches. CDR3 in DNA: TGTGCCAGCAGCTCTACCGGGACAGGGGGCGGAGAGACCCAGTACTTC. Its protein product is CASSSTGTGGGETQYF.

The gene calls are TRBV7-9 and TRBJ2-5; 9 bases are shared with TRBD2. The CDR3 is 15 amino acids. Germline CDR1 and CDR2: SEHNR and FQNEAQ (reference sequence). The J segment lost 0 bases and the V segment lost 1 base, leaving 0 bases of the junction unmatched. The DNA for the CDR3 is TGTGCCAGCAGCTTAGGACTAGCGGACCAAGAGACCCAGTACTTC. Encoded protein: CASSLGLADQETQYF.

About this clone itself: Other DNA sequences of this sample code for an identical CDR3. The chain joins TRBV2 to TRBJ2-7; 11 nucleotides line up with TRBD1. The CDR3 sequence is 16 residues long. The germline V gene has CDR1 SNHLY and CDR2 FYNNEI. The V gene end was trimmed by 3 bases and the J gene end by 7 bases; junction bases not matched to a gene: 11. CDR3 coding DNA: TGTGCCAGCAGTGAGTGGGGGACAGGGGGAATCTATGAGCAGTACTTC. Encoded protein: CASSEWGTGGIYEQYF.

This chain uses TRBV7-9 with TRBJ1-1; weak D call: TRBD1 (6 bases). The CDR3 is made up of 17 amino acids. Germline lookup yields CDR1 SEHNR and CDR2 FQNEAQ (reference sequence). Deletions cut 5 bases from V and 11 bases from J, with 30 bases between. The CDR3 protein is CASSPLKSTGGLERAFF. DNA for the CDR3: TGTGCCAGCAGCCCCCTCAAGTCGACAGGCGGCCTCGAAAGGGCTTTCTTT.

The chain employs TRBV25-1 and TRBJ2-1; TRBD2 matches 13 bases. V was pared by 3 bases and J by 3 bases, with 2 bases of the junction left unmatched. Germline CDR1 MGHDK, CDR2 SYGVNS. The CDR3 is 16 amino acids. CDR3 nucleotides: TGTGCCAGCAGTGAGACTAGCGGGGGGAGCTACAATGAGCAGTTCTTC. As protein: CASSETSGGSYNEQFF. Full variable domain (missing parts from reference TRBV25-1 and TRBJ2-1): EADIYQTPRYLVIGTGKKITLECSQTMGHDKMYWYQQDPGMELHLIHYSYGVNSTEKGDLSSESTVSRIRTEHFPLTLESARPSHTSQYLCASSETSGGSYNEQFFGPGTRLTVL.

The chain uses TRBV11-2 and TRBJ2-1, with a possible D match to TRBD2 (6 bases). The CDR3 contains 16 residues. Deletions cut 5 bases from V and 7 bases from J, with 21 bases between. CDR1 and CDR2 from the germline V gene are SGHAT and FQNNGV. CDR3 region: CASSPRSSGWGNEQFF. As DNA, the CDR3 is TGTGCCAGCAGCCCCCGGAGTAGCGGATGGGGGAATGAGCAGTTCTTC.

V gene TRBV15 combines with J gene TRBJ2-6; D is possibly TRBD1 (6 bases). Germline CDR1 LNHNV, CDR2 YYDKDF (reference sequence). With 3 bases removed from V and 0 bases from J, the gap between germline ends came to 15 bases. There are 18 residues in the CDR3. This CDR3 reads CATSSYDRKVSGANVLTF. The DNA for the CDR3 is TGTGCCACCAGCAGTTATGACAGGAAGGTCTCTGGGGCCAACGTCCTGACTTTC.

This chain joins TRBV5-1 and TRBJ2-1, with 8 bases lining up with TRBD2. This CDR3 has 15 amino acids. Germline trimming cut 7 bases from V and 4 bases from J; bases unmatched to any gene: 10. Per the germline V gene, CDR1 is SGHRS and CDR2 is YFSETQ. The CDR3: CASEPGGGAYNEQFF. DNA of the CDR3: TGCGCCAGCGAACCGGGAGGGGGGGCGTACAATGAGCAGTTCTTC.

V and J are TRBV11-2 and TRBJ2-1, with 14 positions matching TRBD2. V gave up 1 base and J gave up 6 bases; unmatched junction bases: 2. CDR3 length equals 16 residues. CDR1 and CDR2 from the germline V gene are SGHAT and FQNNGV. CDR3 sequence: CASSLGLAGGPNEQFF. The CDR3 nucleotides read TGTGCCAGCAGCTTAGGACTAGCGGGGGGGCCCAATGAGCAGTTCTTC.

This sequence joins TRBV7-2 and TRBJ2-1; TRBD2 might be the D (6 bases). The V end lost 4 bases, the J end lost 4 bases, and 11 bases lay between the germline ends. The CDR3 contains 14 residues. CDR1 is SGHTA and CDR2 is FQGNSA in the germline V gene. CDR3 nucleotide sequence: TGTGCCAGCAGCTCCCGGGGGAAGTACAATGAGCAGTTCTTC. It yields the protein CASSSRGKYNEQFF.

CDR3 protein: CATHAGGPTDTQYF. Written as DNA, the CDR3 is TGTGCCACCCACGCGGGGGGCCCCACAGATACGCAGTATTTT. This rearrangement joins TRBV2 to TRBJ2-3; 8 bases align to TRBD2. This CDR3 comprises 14 residues. With V trimmed by 10 bases and J by 2 bases, 8 bases remained unmatched. Germline CDR1 reads SNHLY; CDR2 reads FYNNEI.

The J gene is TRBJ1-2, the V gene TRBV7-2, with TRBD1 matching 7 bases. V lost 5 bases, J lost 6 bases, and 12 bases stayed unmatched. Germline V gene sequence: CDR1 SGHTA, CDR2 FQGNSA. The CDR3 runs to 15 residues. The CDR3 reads CASSRLQGGADGYTF. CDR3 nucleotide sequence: TGTGCCAGCAGCCGTCTCCAGGGGGGCGCGGATGGCTACACCTTC.

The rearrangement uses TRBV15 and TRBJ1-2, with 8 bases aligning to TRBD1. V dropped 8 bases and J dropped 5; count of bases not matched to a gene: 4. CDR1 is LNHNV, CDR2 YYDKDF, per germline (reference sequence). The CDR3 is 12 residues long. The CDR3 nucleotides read TGTGCCACCGGACAGGGTCAATATGGCTACACCTTC. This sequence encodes CATGQGQYGYTF.

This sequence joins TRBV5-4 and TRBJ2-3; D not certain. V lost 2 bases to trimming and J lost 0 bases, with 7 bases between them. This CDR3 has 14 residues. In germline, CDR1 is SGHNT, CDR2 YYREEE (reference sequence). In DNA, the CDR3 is TGTGCCAGCAGCTTCCCCTTGAGCACAGATACGCAGTATTTT. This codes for CASSFPLSTDTQYF.

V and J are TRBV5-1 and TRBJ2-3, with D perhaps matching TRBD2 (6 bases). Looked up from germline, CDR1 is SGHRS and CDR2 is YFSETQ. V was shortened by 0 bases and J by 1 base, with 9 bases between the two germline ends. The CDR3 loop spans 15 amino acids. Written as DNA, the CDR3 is TGCGCCAGCAGCTTGGACACGGGGGGCACAGATACGCAGTATTTT. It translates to CASSLDTGGTDTQYF.

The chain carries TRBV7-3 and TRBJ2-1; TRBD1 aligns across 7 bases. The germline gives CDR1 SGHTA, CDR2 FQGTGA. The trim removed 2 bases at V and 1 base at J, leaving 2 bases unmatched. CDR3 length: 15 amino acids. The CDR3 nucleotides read TGTGCCAGCAGCTTAGACAGGGTATCCTACAATGAGCAGTTCTTC. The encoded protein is CASSLDRVSYNEQFF.

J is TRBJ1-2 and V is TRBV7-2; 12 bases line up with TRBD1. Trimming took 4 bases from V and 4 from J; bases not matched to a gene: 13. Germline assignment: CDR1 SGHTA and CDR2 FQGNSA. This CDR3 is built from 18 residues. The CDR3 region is CASSSTGTGGGKVYGYTF. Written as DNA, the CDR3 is TGTGCCAGCAGCTCAACTGGGACAGGGGGCGGTAAGGTCTATGGCTACACCTTC.

The CDR3 nucleotides are TGCGCCAGCAGGCCTAGCGGGGGCCTAAGCTCCTACGAGCAGTACTTC. Protein: CASRPSGGLSSYEQYF. The chain uses TRBV5-1 and TRBJ2-7; 10 nucleotides match TRBD2. This CDR3 comprises 16 residues. With V trimmed by 5 bases and J by 0 bases, 8 bases remained unmatched. The V gene's germline CDR1 is SGHRS and CDR2 YFSETQ.